This TCR beta chain was observed in a study of human CD8 memory T cell subsets. Overall study results and limits: Among T cells, stem-like memory and precursor exhausted subsets showed similarly high diversity, unlike effector memory cells.

UMI-labeled 5' RACE generated the TCR beta libraries. TCRdb re-called the 5' RACE reads; every CDR3 protein appears as one record, without DNA. Its clone listing holds some 10,000 distinct CDR3 sequences. As for this clonotype: Its antigen remains unidentified.

CDR3 length: 15 residues. In germline, CDR1 is SQVTM, CDR2 ANQGSEA. J is TRBJ2-1 and V is TRBV29-1; checking the TCRdb D call of TRBD1 is not possible without DNA. The sequencing input was CD8+ stem-like memory T cells (TSCM and TCM) sorted from PBMCs. Subset noted: stem-like memory CD8 T cells (TSTEM), CCR7+ PD-1- TIGIT-. This receptor was obtained from a human donor in good health. The CDR3 region is CSVDGTGLTGDEQFF.